This T cell receptor (beta chain) originates from a study of T cell responses to AZD1222 COVID-19 vaccine. Study-level points and caveats: Repertoires were obtained solely post-peak T cell response. AZD1222 recipients seropositive at baseline numbered only six or seven.

J was trimmed by 7 bases and V by 7 bases; bases with no gene match: 7. The germline gives CDR1 MDHEN, CDR2 SYDVKM. The CDR3 totals 14 residues. Profiling relied on immunoSEQ multiplex PCR, and the TCRdb table lists in-frame clones only, not all of them. The profile shows roughly 200,000 clones, roughly 92% of them singletons. With respect to this clone: Its antigen remains unknown.

The clonotype comes from an adult who received the MenACWY meningococcal vaccine as a control. This material consisted of peripheral blood, taken 28 days after the second dose of the MenACWY control vaccine. The rearrangement uses TRBV28 and TRBJ1-6; 7 bases map to TRBD1. CDR3 region: CASIEGAGNSPLHF. DNA of the CDR3: TGTGCCAGCATCGAGGGGGCCGGGAATTCACCCCTCCACTTT.